Listed below are T cell receptor beta chains from one sample, sequenced in a study of shared clonotypes between healthy human individuals. The method was immunoSEQ multiplex PCR; TCRdb's version includes in-frame clones alone and lacks a portion of them. The table records some 2,400,000 clones, approximately 96% of them present only once. Sequencing input: naive CD4+ T cells sorted from blood. The receptors were gathered from a man aged 18-30 years in good health. CDR3s include the opening cysteine and the closing phenylalanine or tryptophan. The order of the fields is CDR3 DNA, CDR3 protein, CDR3 length, J gene, clone size, V gene, D gene. The D gene is left open where the match is weak. Clone size is not always given. Where it is, it says once, few, many or a class for expanded clones.

DNA: TGTGCCAGCAGCGTAGTCTCACTAGCGGGAGGTGGAGAGACCCAGTACTTC; CDR3: CASSVVSLAGGGETQYF; length: 17; J: TRBJ2-5; size: .; V: TRBV9; D: TRBD2
DNA: TGTGCCAGTAGTGACACCCGCAATCAGCCCCAGCATTTT; CDR3: CASSDTRNQPQHF; length: 13; J: TRBJ1-5; size: once; V: TRBV19; D: .
DNA: TGTGCCAGCAGCTCACGGACTAGCGGAAAGACCTACGAGCAGTACTTC; CDR3: CASSSRTSGKTYEQYF; length: 16; J: TRBJ2-7; size: .; V: TRBV11-2; D: TRBD2
DNA: TGTGCCAGCAGCCGCGTCCCGCCTGCGACTAGCGGGAGAAGGGATGAGCAGTTCTTC; CDR3: CASSRVPPATSGRRDEQFF; length: 19; J: TRBJ2-1; size: .; V: TRBV11-2; D: TRBD2
DNA: TGCGCCAGCAGTGGGTCAGGGCTAGAACTGTTTTTT; CDR3: CASSGSGLELFF; length: 12; J: TRBJ1-4; size: .; V: TRBV5-1; D: .
DNA: TGCGCCAGCAGCGTGGACACCGGTCCCTACGAGCAGTACTTC; CDR3: CASSVDTGPYEQYF; length: 14; J: TRBJ2-7; size: .; V: TRBV5-1; D: .
DNA: TGTGCCAGCAGCTTAAGACAGGGACTAGGGGAGACCCAGTACTTC; CDR3: CASSLRQGLGETQYF; length: 15; J: TRBJ2-5; size: .; V: TRBV7-2; D: .
DNA: TGTGCCAGCTCACCACTCCAGACAGGGAGCCATGAGCAGTTCTTC; CDR3: CASSPLQTGSHEQFF; length: 15; J: TRBJ2-1; size: .; V: TRBV18; D: TRBD1
DNA: TGTGCCACCAGCAGGGGGGGGAGCTCCTACAATGAGCAGTTCTTC; CDR3: CATSRGGSSYNEQFF; length: 15; J: TRBJ2-1; size: .; V: TRBV15; D: TRBD2
DNA: TGTGCCAGCAGCGGGACTAGCGGGAGCCCCACAGATACGCAGTATTTT; CDR3: CASSGTSGSPTDTQYF; length: 16; J: TRBJ2-3; size: .; V: TRBV2; D: TRBD2
DNA: TGTGCCAGCAGCTTATTAGGGCTAGCGGTCTACAATGAGCAGTTCTTC; CDR3: CASSLLGLAVYNEQFF; length: 16; J: TRBJ2-1; size: once; V: TRBV7-6; D: TRBD2
DNA: TGTGCCAGCAGCCCGGCCGTTACAGACTCCTACGAGCAGTACTTC; CDR3: CASSPAVTDSYEQYF; length: 15; J: TRBJ2-7; size: .; V: TRBV5-4; D: .
DNA: TGTGCCAGCAGTGAAGACAGAAAGGGAGAGACCCAGTACTTC; CDR3: CASSEDRKGETQYF; length: 14; J: TRBJ2-5; size: once; V: TRBV2; D: .
DNA: TGTGCCAGCAGCTCCGGGACAGGGAACTCCTACGAGCAGTACTTC; CDR3: CASSSGTGNSYEQYF; length: 15; J: TRBJ2-7; size: .; V: TRBV5-4; D: TRBD1
DNA: TGTGCCAGCAGCTTCGAGGGGTACGCTGTTAACATTCAGTACTTC; CDR3: CASSFEGYAVNIQYF; length: 15; J: TRBJ2-4; size: .; V: TRBV11-2; D: .
DNA: TGTGCCAGCAGCTCGCTACAGGGCCGCGATGAGACCCAGTACTTC; CDR3: CASSSLQGRDETQYF; length: 15; J: TRBJ2-5; size: .; V: TRBV9; D: .
DNA: TGTGCCAGCAGTAACAATCAGCCCCAGCATTTT; CDR3: CASSNNQPQHF; length: 11; J: TRBJ1-5; size: .; V: TRBV28; D: .
DNA: TGTGCCAGCAGCCCATCAGGACAGGACTACGAGCAGTACTTC; CDR3: CASSPSGQDYEQYF; length: 14; J: TRBJ2-7; size: .; V: TRBV11-3; D: TRBD1
DNA: TGCGCCAGCAGCTTGGACCGAGCCACTGGTTCACCCCTCCACTTT; CDR3: CASSLDRATGSPLHF; length: 15; J: TRBJ1-6; size: .; V: TRBV5-1; D: .
DNA: TGTGCCAGCTCACGAGGGGTTAGTATGAACACTGAAGCTTTCTTT; CDR3: CASSRGVSMNTEAFF; length: 15; J: TRBJ1-1; size: .; V: TRBV18; D: .
DNA: TGCGCCAGCAGCGCAGGGGCCGGCACAGATACGCAGTATTTT; CDR3: CASSAGAGTDTQYF; length: 14; J: TRBJ2-3; size: once; V: TRBV5-1; D: .
DNA: TGTGCCAGCTCACAGGACAATGAGCAGTTCTTC; CDR3: CASSQDNEQFF; length: 11; J: TRBJ2-1; size: .; V: TRBV18; D: .
DNA: TGTGCCAGCAGTGACTTAAAGATCGGAATAGCCAAAAACATTCAGTACTTC; CDR3: CASSDLKIGIAKNIQYF; length: 17; J: TRBJ2-4; size: once; V: TRBV6-1; D: .
DNA: TGTGCCAGCAGCGATGGGTCTGGGGCCAACGTCCTGACTTTC; CDR3: CASSDGSGANVLTF; length: 14; J: TRBJ2-6; size: .; V: TRBV6-5; D: .
DNA: TGTGCCAGCAGTGGTTCCGGGACAGGGAACCAGCCCCAGCATTTT; CDR3: CASSGSGTGNQPQHF; length: 15; J: TRBJ1-5; size: once; V: TRBV28; D: TRBD1
DNA: TGTGCCAGCTCACCTCCTAGCGGGCTGGGGACCGGGGAGCTGTTTTTT; CDR3: CASSPPSGLGTGELFF; length: 16; J: TRBJ2-2; size: .; V: TRBV18; D: TRBD2
DNA: TGTGCCAGCTCAGGCTCCGGGTCCAACACCGGGGAGCTGTTTTTT; CDR3: CASSGSGSNTGELFF; length: 15; J: TRBJ2-2; size: .; V: TRBV18; D: .
DNA: TGTGCCAGCAGCTTAAGCCGGGGGTTCCAGGATACGCAGTATTTT; CDR3: CASSLSRGFQDTQYF; length: 15; J: TRBJ2-3; size: .; V: TRBV11-2; D: .
DNA: TGTGCCAGCAGCTCAGATGCCCAGGCCTACAATGAGCAGTTCTTC; CDR3: CASSSDAQAYNEQFF; length: 15; J: TRBJ2-1; size: .; V: TRBV7-9; D: .
DNA: TGTGCCAGCAGTGAGCTGGGGGTCAGCTACGAGCAGTACTTC; CDR3: CASSELGVSYEQYF; length: 14; J: TRBJ2-7; size: .; V: TRBV6-1; D: .
DNA: TGTGCCAGCAGCTTAGCGCCCGCGGGAGGGCAAGATACGCAGTATTTT; CDR3: CASSLAPAGGQDTQYF; length: 16; J: TRBJ2-3; size: few; V: TRBV7-2; D: TRBD2
DNA: TGTGCCAGCAGTGAGGGGGGGAACAATCAGCCCCAGCATTTT; CDR3: CASSEGGNNQPQHF; length: 14; J: TRBJ1-5; size: .; V: TRBV2; D: .
DNA: TGTGCCAGCAGCTTGACTAGCGCCACAGATACGCAGTATTTT; CDR3: CASSLTSATDTQYF; length: 14; J: TRBJ2-3; size: .; V: TRBV5-4; D: TRBD2
DNA: TGTGCCAGCTCACGGGCCCCTCTTGTGGGGGAGACCCAGTACTTC; CDR3: CASSRAPLVGETQYF; length: 15; J: TRBJ2-5; size: .; V: TRBV18; D: .
DNA: TGTGCCAGCACCGGGACAGGGGGCGGAGATACGCAGTATTTT; CDR3: CASTGTGGGDTQYF; length: 14; J: TRBJ2-3; size: .; V: TRBV7-9; D: TRBD1
DNA: TGTGCCAGCAGTGATGGGGCTGGGAACTACGAGCAGTACTTC; CDR3: CASSDGAGNYEQYF; length: 14; J: TRBJ2-7; size: .; V: TRBV2; D: .
DNA: TGTGCCAGCAGCGTAGCCCCGACGGGGGAGGAAGCTTTCTTT; CDR3: CASSVAPTGEEAFF; length: 14; J: TRBJ1-1; size: .; V: TRBV9; D: .
DNA: TGTGCCAGCAGCGCTCGACTAGGAACCAACCAAGAGACCCAGTACTTC; CDR3: CASSARLGTNQETQYF; length: 16; J: TRBJ2-5; size: .; V: TRBV7-2; D: .
DNA: TGCGCCAGCAGCCACAGTTCTTCACCCCTCCACTTT; CDR3: CASSHSSSPLHF; length: 12; J: TRBJ1-6; size: .; V: TRBV4-3; D: .
DNA: TGTGCCAGCAGTTTAGCCCAGGGAGGAGGACATCAGCCCCAGCATTTT; CDR3: CASSLAQGGGHQPQHF; length: 16; J: TRBJ1-5; size: .; V: TRBV28; D: .
DNA: TGTGCCAGCAGCTCAGACAGGGGAGGAAACATTCAGTACTTC; CDR3: CASSSDRGGNIQYF; length: 14; J: TRBJ2-4; size: .; V: TRBV7-9; D: TRBD1
DNA: TGTGCCAGCAGCTTAGCGGCCACCCCGGGGAATGAGCAGTTCTTC; CDR3: CASSLAATPGNEQFF; length: 15; J: TRBJ2-1; size: .; V: TRBV7-2; D: .
DNA: TGCGCCAGCAGCTTGCGGGGAATGTATACAGATACGCAGTATTTT; CDR3: CASSLRGMYTDTQYF; length: 15; J: TRBJ2-3; size: .; V: TRBV5-1; D: .
DNA: TGCGCCAGTGCCGATACCGGGACAGGCCTCACCGGGGAGCTGTTTTTT; CDR3: CASADTGTGLTGELFF; length: 16; J: TRBJ2-2; size: .; V: TRBV5-1; D: TRBD1
DNA: TGTGCCAGCAGCTCTCAGGTTACGGGAGGCGAAAAACTGTTTTTT; CDR3: CASSSQVTGGEKLFF; length: 15; J: TRBJ1-4; size: .; V: TRBV7-6; D: .
DNA: TGCGCCAGCAGGTCCTACCGACAGGGGGGGAACGAGCAGTACTTC; CDR3: CASRSYRQGGNEQYF; length: 15; J: TRBJ2-7; size: .; V: TRBV5-1; D: TRBD1
DNA: TGTGCCAGCAGCCTCAGACAATTCGAAACTGAAGCTTTCTTT; CDR3: CASSLRQFETEAFF; length: 14; J: TRBJ1-1; size: .; V: TRBV7-9; D: .
DNA: TGCGCCAGCAGCTTGCAAGGGGACACCGGGGAGCTGTTTTTT; CDR3: CASSLQGDTGELFF; length: 14; J: TRBJ2-2; size: .; V: TRBV5-1; D: .
DNA: TGTGCCAGCAGCCTCACCCGACTAGCGGGGCCCCTGACCCAGTACTTC; CDR3: CASSLTRLAGPLTQYF; length: 16; J: TRBJ2-5; size: .; V: TRBV2; D: TRBD2